These 2 T cell receptor beta chains were sequenced from one sample in a study of CXCR3-negative and CXCR3-positive naive CD8 T cells. Study observations and caveats: TRB CDR3 hydrophobicity was greater in CXCR3-positive naive cells than in CXCR3-negative naive cells.

5' RACE that incorporated UMI labels was used to prepare the TRB cDNA libraries. TCRdb reprocessed the 5' RACE reads, with one entry per CDR3 protein and no DNA. Its table lists tens of thousands of distinct CDR3 sequences. These TCRs are of unknown antigen specificity. The sequencing sample was made of naive CXCR3+ CD8+ T cells from blood. Indicated subset: CD45RO-CCR7+CD27+CD95- naive CD8+ T cells expressing CXCR3 (TNR3+). Every receptor here comes from a human donor in good health. Some clones in this sample may be carry-over from other donors' samples.

The rearrangement joins TRBV6-1 to TRBJ2-3; TCRdb outputs TRBD1, but without DNA this stays unchecked. This CDR3 is built from 14 residues. CDR1 MNHNS and CDR2 SASEGT come from the germline V gene. The CDR3 protein is CASSEAGGVDTQYF.

V gene TRBV7-2 combines with J gene TRBJ1-5; there is no DNA to check the TCRdb D call of TRBD1. CDR3 length equals 13 residues. CDR1 is SGHTA, CDR2 FQGNSA, per germline. The CDR3 sequence: CASSLEGVQPQHF.